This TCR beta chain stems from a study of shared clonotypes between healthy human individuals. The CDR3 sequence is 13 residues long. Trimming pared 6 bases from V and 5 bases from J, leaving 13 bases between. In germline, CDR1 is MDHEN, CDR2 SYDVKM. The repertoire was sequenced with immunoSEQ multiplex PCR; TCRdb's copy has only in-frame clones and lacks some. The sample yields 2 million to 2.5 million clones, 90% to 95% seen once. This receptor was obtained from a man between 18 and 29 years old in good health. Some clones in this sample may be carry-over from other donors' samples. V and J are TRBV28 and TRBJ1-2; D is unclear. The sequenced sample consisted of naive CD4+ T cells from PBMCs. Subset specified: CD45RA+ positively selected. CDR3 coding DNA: TGTGCCAGCAGCAACGGACGAATATATGGCTACACCTTC. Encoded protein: CASSNGRIYGYTF.